This passage covers 4 T cell receptor beta chains from one sample sequenced in a study of blood T cell repertoires in COVID-19. This table comes from immunoSEQ multiplex PCR, and its TCRdb copy is limited to in-frame clones, with some not included. This sample carries roughly 160,000 clones, over 80% of them seen once, and the ten largest clones take less than 3.5%. The specimen sequenced was peripheral blood. All receptors derive from a woman aged 60-75 years with acute or convalescent COVID-19.

The chain joins TRBV6-2 or TRBV6-3 to TRBJ1-2; D is unresolved. The CDR3 totals 12 residues. The germline V and J ends were trimmed by 1 base and 7 bases, with 7 bases remaining between them. The V gene's germline CDR1 is MNHEY and CDR2 SVGEGT. CDR3 sequence (DNA): TGTGCCAGCAGTTACTATTCCCTTGGCTACACCTTC. Its protein is CASSYYSLGYTF.

V is TRBV27 and J is TRBJ2-3; TRBD2 aligns across 11 bases. Trimming removed 4 bases from V and 5 bases from J; junction bases left unmatched: 8. This CDR3 has 16 residues. Germline V gene lookup returns CDR1 MNHEY and CDR2 SMNVEV (reference sequence). The CDR3 DNA reads TGTGCCAGCAGTTCGGAACTAGCGGGGGCTATAGATACGCAGTATTTT. Translation gives CASSSELAGAIDTQYF.

This sequence joins TRBV29-1 and TRBJ2-1; D perhaps matches TRBD2 (6 bases). The CDR3 consists of 14 residues. The V end lost 3 bases, the J end lost 3 bases, and 12 bases lay between the germline ends. Germline CDR1 reads SQVTM; CDR2 reads ANQGSEA. CDR3 bases: TGCAGCGTTGAGCCTAGCGATGGCTACAATGAGCAGTTCTTC. Translated: CSVEPSDGYNEQFF.

This chain joins TRBV7-2 and TRBJ1-5, with a tentative D call TRBD1 (5 bases). Germline CDR1 reads SGHTA; CDR2 reads FQGNSA. V gave up 5 bases and J gave up 3 bases, with 14 bases separating them. This CDR3 has 15 residues. The CDR3: CASSPNAGDNQPQHF. DNA for the CDR3: TGTGCCAGCAGCCCGAACGCGGGGGACAATCAGCCCCAGCATTTT.